This T cell receptor beta chain was sequenced during a study of T cells in Graves' hyperthyroidism and ophthalmopathy. The study's findings and limits: The model predicted ophthalmopathy a median approximately 6 months before onset. Most expanded thyroid clonotypes above 0.001 recurred in blood.

V was shortened by 5 bases and J by 0 bases, with 12 bases between the two germline ends. This CDR3 spans 14 amino acids. Looked up from germline, CDR1 is SGDLS and CDR2 is YYNGEE. The source material, RNA transcripts, was used to amplify TCR beta CDR3 regions. Researchers ran a first-round RT-PCR on the TCR CDR3 using the HTBI primer set. TCRdb used MiXCR to reprocess the multiplex PCR reads, holding one entry per CDR3 protein. The data hold a few hundred thousand distinct CDR3 sequences, with roughly 50% observed a single time. This clonotype was counted between two and nine times. The antigen remains unidentified.

This TCR derives from an adult woman with Graves' disease, either hyperthyroidism or ophthalmopathy (not recorded which). The sequencing input was peripheral blood or thyroid tissue (not recorded which). This chain connects TRBV9 to TRBJ2-7; D could derive from TRBD1 or TRBD2 (5 bases each). DNA of the CDR3: TGTGCCAGCAGATCGGGGCCAAGCTCCTACGAGCAGTACTTC. Translating gives CASRSGPSSYEQYF.